This T cell receptor beta chain was sequenced in a study of T cell repertoires in cytomegalovirus infection. The ends were cut back, 6 bases at V and 3 bases at J, with 10 bases in the middle. The CDR3 has 13 residues. CDR1 LNHNV and CDR2 YYDKDF come from the germline V gene (reference sequence). Each CDR3 protein gets one entry after TCRdb re-called the reads with MiXCR. In the table there are about 400,000 distinct CDR3 sequences, about 35% of which are singletons. Points on this clonotype: Its target is not known.

The gene calls are TRBV15 and TRBJ2-3, with D possibly being TRBD2 (5 bases). The starting material was cultured PBMCs, obtained from culture after CMV antigen stimulation. This TCR was sampled from a human donor in good health (CMV status not recorded). Some clones in this sample may be carry-over from other donors' samples. Here the CDR3 DNA reads TGTGCCACCAGAGTTCGGGGAACAGATACGCAGTATTTT. Protein product: CATRVRGTDTQYF.